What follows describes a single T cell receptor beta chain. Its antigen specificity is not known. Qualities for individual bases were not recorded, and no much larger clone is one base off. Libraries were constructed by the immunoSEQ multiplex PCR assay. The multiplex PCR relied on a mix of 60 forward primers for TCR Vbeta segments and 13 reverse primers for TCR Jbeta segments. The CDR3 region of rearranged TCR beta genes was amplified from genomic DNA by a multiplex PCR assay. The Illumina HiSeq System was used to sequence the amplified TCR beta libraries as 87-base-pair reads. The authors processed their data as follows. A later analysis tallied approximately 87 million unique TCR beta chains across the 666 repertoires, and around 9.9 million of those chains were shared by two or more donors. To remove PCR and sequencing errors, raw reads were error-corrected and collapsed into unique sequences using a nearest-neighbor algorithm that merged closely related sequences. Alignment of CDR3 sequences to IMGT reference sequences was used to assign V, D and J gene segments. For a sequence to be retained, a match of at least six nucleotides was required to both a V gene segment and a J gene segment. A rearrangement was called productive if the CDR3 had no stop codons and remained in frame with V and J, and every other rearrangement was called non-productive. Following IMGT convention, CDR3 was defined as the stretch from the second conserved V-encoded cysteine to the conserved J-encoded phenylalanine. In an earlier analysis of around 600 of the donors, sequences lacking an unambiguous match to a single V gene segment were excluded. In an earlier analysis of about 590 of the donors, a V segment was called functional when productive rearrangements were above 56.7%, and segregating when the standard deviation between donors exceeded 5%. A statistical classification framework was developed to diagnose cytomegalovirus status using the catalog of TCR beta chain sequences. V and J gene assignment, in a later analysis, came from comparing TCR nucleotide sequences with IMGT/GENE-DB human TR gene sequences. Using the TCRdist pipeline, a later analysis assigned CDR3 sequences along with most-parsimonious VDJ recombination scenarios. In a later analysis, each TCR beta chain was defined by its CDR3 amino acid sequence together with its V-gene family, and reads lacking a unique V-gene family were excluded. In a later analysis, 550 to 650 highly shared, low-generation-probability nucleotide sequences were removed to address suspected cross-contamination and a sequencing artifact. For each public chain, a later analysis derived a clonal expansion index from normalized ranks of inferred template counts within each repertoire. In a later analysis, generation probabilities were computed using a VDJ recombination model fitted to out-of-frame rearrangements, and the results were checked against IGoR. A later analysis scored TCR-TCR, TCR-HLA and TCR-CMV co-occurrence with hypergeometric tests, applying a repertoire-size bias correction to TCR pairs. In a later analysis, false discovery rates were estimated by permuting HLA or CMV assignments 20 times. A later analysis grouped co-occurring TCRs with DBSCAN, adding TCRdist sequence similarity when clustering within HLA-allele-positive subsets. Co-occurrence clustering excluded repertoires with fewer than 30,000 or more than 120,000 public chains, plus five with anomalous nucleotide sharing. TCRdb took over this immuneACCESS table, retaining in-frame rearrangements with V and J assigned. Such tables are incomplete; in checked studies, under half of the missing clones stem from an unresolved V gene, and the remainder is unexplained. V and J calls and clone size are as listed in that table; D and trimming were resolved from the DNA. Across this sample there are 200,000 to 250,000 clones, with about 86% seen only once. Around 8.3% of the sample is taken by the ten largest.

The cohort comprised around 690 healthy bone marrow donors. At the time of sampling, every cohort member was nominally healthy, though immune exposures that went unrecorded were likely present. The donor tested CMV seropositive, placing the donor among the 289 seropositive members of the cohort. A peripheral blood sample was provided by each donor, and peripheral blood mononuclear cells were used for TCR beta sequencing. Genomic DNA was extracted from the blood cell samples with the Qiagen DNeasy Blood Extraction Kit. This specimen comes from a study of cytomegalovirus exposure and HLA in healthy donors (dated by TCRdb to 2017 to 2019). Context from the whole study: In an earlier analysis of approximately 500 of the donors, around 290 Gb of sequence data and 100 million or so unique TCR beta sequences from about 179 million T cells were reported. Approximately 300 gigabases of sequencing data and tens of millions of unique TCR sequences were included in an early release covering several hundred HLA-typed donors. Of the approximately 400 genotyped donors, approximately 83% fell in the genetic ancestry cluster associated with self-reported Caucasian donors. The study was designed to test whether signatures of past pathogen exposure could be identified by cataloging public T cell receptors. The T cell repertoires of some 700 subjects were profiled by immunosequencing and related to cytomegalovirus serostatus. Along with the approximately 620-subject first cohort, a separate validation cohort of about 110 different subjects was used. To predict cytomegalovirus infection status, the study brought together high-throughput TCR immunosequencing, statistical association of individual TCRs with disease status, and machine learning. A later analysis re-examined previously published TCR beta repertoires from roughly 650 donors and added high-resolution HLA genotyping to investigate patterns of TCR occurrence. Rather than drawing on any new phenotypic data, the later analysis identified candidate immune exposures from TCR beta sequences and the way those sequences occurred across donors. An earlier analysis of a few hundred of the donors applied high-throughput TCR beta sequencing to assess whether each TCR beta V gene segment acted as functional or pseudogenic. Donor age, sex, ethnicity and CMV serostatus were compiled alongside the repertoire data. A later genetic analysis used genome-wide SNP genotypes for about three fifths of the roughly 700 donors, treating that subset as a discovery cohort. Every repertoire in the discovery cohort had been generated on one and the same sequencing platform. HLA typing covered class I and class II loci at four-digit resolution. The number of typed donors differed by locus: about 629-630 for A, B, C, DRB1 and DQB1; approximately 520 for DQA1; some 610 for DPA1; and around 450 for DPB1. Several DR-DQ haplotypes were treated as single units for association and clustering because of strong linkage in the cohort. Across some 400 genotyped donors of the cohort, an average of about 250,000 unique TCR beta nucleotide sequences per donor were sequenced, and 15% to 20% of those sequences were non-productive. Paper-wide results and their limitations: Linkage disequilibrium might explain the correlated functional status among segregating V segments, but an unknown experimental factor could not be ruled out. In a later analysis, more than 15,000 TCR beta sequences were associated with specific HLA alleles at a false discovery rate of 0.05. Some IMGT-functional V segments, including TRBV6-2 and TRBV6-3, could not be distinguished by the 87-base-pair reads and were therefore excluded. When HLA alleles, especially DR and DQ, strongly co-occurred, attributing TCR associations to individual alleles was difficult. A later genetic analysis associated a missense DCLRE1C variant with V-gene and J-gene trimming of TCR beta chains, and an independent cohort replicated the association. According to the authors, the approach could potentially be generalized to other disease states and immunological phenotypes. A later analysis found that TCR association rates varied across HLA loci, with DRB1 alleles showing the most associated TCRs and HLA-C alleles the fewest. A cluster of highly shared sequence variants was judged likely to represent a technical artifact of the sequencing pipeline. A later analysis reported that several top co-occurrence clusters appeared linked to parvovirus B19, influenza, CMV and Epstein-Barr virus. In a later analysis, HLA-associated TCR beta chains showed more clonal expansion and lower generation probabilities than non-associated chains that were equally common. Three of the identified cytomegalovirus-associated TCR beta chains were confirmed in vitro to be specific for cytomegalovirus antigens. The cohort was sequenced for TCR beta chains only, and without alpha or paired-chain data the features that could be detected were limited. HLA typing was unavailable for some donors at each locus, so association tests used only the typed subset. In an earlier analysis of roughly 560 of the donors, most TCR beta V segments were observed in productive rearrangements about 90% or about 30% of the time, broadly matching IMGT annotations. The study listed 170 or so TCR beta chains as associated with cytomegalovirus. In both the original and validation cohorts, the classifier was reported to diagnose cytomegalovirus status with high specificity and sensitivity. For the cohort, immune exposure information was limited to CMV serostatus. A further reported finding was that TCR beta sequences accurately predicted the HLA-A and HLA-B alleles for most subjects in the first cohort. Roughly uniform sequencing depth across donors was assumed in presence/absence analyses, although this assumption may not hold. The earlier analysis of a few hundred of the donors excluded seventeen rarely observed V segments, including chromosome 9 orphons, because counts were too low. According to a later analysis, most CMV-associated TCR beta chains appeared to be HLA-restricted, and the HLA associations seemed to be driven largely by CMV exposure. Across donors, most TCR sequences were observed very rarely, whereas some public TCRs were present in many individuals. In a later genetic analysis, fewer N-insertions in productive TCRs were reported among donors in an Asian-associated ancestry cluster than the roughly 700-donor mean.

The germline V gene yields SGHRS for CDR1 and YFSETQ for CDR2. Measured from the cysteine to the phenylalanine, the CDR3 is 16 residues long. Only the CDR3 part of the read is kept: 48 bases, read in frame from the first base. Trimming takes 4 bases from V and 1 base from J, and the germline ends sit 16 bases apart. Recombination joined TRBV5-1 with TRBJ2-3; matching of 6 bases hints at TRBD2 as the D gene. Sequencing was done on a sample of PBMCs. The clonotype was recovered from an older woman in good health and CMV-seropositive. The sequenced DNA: TGCGCCAGCAGCCTGGACCCGGGAGTGGGCACAGATACGCAGTATTTT. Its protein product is CASSLDPGVGTDTQYF.